Here is one T cell receptor (beta chain) with its context. CDR3 length equals 19 residues. V lost 1 base, J lost 0 bases, and 10 bases stayed unmatched. The V gene's germline CDR1 is SGHNT and CDR2 YYREEE (reference sequence). The data stem from a study of blood T cell repertoires in COVID-19. Study as a whole: Samples taken during acute and convalescent COVID-19 were collected in the United States, Italy and Spain. T cells, B-cell-depleted T cells, or PBMCs supplied cDNA or gDNA.

Per the study methods: It was from reference gene primer amplification that nucleated cell counts were estimated. Sequencing used immunoSEQ multiplex PCR; TCRdb keeps in-frame clones, though not all of them. V and J calls and clone size come straight from that table; D and trimming were deduced from the DNA. Of about 52,000 clones listed, around 81% are singletons. Sequencing input: peripheral blood. The TCR sequence derives from a man between 70 and 80 years old with active COVID-19. The chain couples TRBV5-4 to TRBJ2-6, with 7 bases that match TRBD1. The CDR3 bases are TGTGCCAGCAGCTTGTTTTTTCCCGGGACAGTCTCTGGGGCCAACGTCCTGACTTTC. This gives the protein CASSLFFPGTVSGANVLTF.